This T cell receptor beta chain derives from a study of cytomegalovirus exposure and HLA in healthy donors. The study ran its PCR with 60 Vbeta and 13 Jbeta primers. Sequencing was performed with immunoSEQ multiplex PCR; in TCRdb, only in-frame clones are kept and a portion is missing. The data contain approximately 100,000 clones, roughly 9.4% of them seen just once; the ten biggest clones take up about 5%. Sequences were obtained from PBMCs. This TCR derives from a man over 45 in good health and CMV-seropositive.

CDR3 region: CASSHSRVNTEAFF. In nucleotides, the CDR3 is TGTGCCAGCAGCCATTCGAGGGTGAACACTGAAGCTTTCTTT. The chain joins TRBV7-2 to TRBJ1-1; no clear D gene. The CDR3 is 14 residues long. Germline V gives CDR1 SGHTA, CDR2 FQGNSA. V was trimmed by 5 bases and J by 0 bases, leaving 10 bases between them.